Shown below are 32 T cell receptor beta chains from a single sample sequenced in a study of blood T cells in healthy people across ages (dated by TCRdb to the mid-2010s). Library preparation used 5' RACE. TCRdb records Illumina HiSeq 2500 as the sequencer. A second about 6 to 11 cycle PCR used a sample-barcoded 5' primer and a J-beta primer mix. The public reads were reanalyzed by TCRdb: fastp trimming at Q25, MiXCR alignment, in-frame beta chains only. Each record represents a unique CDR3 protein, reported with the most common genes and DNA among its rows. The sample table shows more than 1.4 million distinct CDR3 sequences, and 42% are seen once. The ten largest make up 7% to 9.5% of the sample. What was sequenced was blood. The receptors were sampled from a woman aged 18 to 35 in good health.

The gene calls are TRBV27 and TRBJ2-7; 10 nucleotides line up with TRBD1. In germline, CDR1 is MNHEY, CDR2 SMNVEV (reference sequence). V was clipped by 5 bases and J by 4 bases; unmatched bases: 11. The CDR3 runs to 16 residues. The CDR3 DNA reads TGTGCCAGCAGTGAAACCGGGACAGGGGCTTCGTACGAGCAGTACTTC. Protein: CASSETGTGASYEQYF.

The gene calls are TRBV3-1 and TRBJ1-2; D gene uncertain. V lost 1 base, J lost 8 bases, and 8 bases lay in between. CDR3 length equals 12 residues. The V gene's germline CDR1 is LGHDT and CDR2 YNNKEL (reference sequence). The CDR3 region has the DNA TGTGCCAGCAGCCAAGTCGAGATAGGCTACACCTTC. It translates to CASSQVEIGYTF.

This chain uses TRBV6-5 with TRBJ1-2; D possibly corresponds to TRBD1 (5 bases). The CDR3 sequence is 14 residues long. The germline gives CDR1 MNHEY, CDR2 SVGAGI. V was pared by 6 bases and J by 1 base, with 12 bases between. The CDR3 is CASRGETLNYGYTF. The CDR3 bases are TGTGCCAGCAGGGGGGAAACTCTTAACTATGGCTACACCTTC.

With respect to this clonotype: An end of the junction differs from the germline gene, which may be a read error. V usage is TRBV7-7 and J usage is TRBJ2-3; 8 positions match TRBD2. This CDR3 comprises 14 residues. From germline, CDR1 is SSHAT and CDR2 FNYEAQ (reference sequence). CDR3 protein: CASSLQGTRDTQYF. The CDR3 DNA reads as TGTGCTAGCAGCCTTCAGGGGACTAGAGATACGCAGTATTTT.

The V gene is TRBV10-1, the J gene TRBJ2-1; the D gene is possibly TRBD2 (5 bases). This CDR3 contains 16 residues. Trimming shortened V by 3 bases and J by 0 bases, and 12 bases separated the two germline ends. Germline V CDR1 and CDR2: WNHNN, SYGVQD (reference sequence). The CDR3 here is CASSDGSVSSYNEQFF. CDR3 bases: TGCGCCAGCAGTGATGGTAGCGTGAGCTCCTACAATGAGCAGTTCTTC.

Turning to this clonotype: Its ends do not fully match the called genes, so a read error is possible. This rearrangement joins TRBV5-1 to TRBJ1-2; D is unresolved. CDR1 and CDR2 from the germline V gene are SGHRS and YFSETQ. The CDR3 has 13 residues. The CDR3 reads CASSPEGGYGYTF. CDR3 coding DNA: TGTGCCAGCAGCCCGGAGGGCGGTTATGGCTACACCTTC.

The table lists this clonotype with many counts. CDR3 nucleotides: TGCAGTGCTAGAGGCGAAAGGGCCACTGAAGCTTTCTTT. Residues: CSARGERATEAFF. The chain recombines TRBV20-1 with TRBJ1-1; D is unclear. The CDR3 has 13 residues. V lost 1 base and J 4 bases, leaving 10 bases between the germline ends. CDR1 and CDR2 from the germline V gene are DFQATT and SNEGSKA (reference sequence).

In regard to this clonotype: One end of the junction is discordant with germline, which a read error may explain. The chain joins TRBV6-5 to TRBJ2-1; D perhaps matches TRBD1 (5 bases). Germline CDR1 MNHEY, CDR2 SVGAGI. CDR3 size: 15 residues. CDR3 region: CASRPQGIFYTEQFF. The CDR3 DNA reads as TGTGCCAGCAGACCCCAGGGTATCTTCTACACTGAGCAGTTCTTC.

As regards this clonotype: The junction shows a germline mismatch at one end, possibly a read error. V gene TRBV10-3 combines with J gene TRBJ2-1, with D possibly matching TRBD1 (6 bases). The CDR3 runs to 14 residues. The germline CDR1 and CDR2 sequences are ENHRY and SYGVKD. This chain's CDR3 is CATRQEFSYNKQFF. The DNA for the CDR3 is TGTGCCACCCGACAGGAGTTTTCCTACAATAAGCAGTTCTTC.

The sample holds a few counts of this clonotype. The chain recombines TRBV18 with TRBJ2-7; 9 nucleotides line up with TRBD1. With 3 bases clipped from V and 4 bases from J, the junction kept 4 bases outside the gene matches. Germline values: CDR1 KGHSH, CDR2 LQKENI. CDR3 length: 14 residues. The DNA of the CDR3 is TGTGCCAGCTCACCGGAACAGGGGGCTTACGAGCAGTACTTC. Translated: CASSPEQGAYEQYF.

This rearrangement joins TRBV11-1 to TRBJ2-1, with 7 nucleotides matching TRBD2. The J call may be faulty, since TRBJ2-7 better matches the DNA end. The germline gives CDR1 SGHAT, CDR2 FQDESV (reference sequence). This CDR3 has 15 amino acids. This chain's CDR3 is CASSFEPSGYNEQYF. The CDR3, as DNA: TGTGCCAGCAGCTTTGAGCCTAGCGGATACAATGAGCAGTACTTC.

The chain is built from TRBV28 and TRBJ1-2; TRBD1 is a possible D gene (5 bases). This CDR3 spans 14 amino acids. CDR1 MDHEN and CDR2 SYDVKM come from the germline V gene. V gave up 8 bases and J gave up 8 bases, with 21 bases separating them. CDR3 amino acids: CASLPGLHLRGYTF. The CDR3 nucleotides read TGTGCCAGCCTGCCGGGACTCCACTTGCGGGGCTACACCTTC.

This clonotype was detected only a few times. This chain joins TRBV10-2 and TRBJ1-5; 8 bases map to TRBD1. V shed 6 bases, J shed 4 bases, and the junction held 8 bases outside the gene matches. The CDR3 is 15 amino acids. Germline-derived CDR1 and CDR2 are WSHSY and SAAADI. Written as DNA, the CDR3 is TGCGCCAGCAGGGGAGGACAGGGATGGAATCAGCCCCAGCATTTT. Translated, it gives CASRGGQGWNQPQHF.

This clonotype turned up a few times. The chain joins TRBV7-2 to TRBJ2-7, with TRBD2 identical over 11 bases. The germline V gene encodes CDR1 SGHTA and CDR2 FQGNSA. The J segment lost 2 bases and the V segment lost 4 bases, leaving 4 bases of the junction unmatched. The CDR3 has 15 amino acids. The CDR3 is CASSSGLAVTYEQYF. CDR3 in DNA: TGTGCCAGCAGCTCGGGACTAGCGGTAACCTACGAGCAGTACTTC.

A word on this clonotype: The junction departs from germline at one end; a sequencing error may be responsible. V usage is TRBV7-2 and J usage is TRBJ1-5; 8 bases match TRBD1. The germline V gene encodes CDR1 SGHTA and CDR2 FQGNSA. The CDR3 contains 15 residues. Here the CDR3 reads CASSEDRGLNRPQHF. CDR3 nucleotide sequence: TGTGCCAGCAGCGAAGACAGGGGCTTGAATCGGCCCCAGCATTTT.

The CDR3 loop reads CAWNNRPSGANVLTF. CDR3 bases: TGTGCCTGGAATAACAGACCCTCTGGGGCCAACGTCCTGACTTTC. V and J are TRBV30 and TRBJ2-6, with D unresolved. The CDR3 has 15 residues. Germline CDR1 reads GTSNPN; CDR2 reads SVGIG (reference sequence). The V end was cut by 4 bases, the J end by 0 bases, with 10 bases between.

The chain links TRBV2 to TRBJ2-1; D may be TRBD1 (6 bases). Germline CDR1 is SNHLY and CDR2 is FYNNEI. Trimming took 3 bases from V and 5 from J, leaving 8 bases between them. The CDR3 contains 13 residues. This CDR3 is CASSDGDNNEQFF. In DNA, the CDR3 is TGTGCCAGCAGTGACGGGGACAACAATGAGCAGTTCTTC.

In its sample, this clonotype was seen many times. The DNA of the CDR3 is TGTGCCAGCAGGATAGCGGGGGGGAGCACAGATACGCAGTATTTT. Its translation: CASRIAGGSTDTQYF. The rearrangement uses TRBV12-3 or TRBV12-4 and TRBJ2-3, with 11 bases lining up with TRBD2. The CDR3 length is 15 residues. V trimming: 6 bases; J trimming: 0 bases; junction bases outside the gene matches: 2.

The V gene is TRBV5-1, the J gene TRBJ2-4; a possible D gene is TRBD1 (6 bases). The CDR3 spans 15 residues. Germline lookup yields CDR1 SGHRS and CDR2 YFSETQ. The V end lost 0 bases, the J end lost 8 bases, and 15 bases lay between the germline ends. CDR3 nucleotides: TGCGCCAGCAGCTTGGTCGGCGGACCAGGGGACATTCAGTACTTC. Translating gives CASSLVGGPGDIQYF. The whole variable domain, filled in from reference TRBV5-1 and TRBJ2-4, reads KAGVTQTPRYLIKTRGQQVTLSCSPISGHRSVSWYQQTPGQGLQFLFEYFSETQRNKGNFPGRFSGRQFSNSRSEMNVSTLELGDSALYLCASSLVGGPGDIQYFGAGTRLSVL.

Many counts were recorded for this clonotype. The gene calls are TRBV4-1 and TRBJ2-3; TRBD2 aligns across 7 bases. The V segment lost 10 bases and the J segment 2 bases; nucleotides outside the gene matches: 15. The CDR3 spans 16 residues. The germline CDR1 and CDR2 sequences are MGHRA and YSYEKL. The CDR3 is CATGLSGEPYTDTQYF. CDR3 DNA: TGCGCCACGGGTCTAAGCGGGGAGCCGTACACAGATACGCAGTATTTT.

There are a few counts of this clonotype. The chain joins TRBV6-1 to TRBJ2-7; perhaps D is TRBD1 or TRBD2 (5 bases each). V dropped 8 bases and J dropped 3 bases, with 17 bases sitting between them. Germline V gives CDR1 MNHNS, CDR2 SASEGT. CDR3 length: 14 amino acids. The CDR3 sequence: CASQRGDPIYEQYF. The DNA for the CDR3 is TGTGCCAGCCAGAGGGGAGACCCAATCTACGAGCAGTACTTC.

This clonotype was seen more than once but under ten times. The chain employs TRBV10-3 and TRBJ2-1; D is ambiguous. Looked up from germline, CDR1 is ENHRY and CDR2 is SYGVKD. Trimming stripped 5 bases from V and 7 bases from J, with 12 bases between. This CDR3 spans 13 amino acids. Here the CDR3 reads CAISPGEANEQFF. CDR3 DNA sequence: TGTGCCATCAGTCCAGGCGAGGCGAATGAGCAGTTCTTC.

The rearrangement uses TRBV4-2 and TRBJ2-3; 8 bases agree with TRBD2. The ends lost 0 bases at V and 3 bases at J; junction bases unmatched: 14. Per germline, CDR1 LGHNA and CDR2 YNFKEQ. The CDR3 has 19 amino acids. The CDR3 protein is CASSQDRAGGLAVTDTQYF. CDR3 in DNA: TGTGCCAGCAGCCAAGATCGGGCGGGGGGCCTTGCCGTTACAGATACGCAGTATTTT.

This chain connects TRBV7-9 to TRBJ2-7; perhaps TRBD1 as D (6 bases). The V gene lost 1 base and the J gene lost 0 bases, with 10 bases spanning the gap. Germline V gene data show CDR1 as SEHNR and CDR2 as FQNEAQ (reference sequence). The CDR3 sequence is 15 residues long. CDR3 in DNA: TGTGCCAGCAGCTTAGGTGTGGGGGCCTCCTACGAGCAGTACTTC. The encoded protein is CASSLGVGASYEQYF.

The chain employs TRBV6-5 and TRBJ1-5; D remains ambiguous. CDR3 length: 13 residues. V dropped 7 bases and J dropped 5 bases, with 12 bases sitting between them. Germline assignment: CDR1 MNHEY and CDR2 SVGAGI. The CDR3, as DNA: TGTGCCAGCACCTTGGGCGGGGATCAGCCCCAGCATTTT. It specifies CASTLGGDQPQHF.

The CDR3 region is CASSQDRLAGGTASYEQYF. CDR3 DNA sequence: TGCGCCAGCAGCCAAGATCGTCTAGCGGGGGGAACCGCCTCCTACGAGCAGTACTTC. The chain employs TRBV4-1 and TRBJ2-7; the match to TRBD2 covers 11 bases. Per the germline V gene, CDR1 is MGHRA and CDR2 is YSYEKL. The CDR3 consists of 19 residues. V trimming: 0 bases; J trimming: 0 bases; junction bases outside the gene matches: 10.

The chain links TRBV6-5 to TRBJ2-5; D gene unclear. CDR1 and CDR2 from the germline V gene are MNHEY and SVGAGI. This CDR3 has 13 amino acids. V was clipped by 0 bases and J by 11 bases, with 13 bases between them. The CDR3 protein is CASSYSTATGQYF. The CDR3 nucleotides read TGTGCCAGCAGTTACTCGACCGCCACCGGGCAGTACTTC.

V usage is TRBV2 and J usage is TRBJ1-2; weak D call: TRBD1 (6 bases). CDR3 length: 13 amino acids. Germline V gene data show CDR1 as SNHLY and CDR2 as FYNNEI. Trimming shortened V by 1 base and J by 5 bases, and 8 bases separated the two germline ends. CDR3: CASSEGGQYGYTF. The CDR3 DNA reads TGTGCCAGCAGTGAAGGCGGACAGTATGGCTACACCTTC.

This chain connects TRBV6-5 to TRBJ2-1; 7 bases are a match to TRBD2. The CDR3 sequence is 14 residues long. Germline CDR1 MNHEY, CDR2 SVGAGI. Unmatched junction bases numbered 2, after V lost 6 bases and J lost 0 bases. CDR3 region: CASRWGGSYNEQFF. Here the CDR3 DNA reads TGTGCCAGCAGATGGGGGGGCTCCTACAATGAGCAGTTCTTC.

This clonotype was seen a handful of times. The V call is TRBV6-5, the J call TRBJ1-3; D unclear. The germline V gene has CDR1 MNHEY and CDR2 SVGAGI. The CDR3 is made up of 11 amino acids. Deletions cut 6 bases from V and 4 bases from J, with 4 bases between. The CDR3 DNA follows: TGTGCCAGCAGCGAGGGAAACACCATATATTTT. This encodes CASSEGNTIYF.

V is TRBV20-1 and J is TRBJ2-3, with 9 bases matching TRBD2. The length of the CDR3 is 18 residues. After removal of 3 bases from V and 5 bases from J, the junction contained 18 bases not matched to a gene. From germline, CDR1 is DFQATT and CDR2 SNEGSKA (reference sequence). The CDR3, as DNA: TGCAGTGCTAGCATCCCGTCCATAGCGGGAGCAGGGGGAGATACGCAGTATTTT. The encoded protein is CSASIPSIAGAGGDTQYF.

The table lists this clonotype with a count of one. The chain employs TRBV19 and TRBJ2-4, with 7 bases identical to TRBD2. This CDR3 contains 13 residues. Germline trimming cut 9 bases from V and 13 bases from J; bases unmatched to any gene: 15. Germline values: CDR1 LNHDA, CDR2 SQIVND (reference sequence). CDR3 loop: CASALTTAGEQYF. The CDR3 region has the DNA TGTGCCAGCGCTCTGACCACTGCGGGGGAGCAGTACTTC.